Shown below are 14 T cell receptor beta chains from a single sample sequenced in a study of control samples from healthy donors and cancer patients. Libraries were prepared by immunoSEQ multiplex PCR; TCRdb keeps only in-frame clonotypes and omits some of them. Altogether about 110,000 clones are present, about nine tenths being singletons, with the ten largest covering 4% to 4.5%. What was sequenced was blood. The receptors derive from a human donor in good health. The donor label of this sample is uncertain.

The chain is built from TRBV9 and TRBJ1-1, with 7 bases lining up with TRBD1. The CDR3 extends over 14 amino acids. Germline V gives CDR1 SGDLS, CDR2 YYNGEE. The V gene end was trimmed by 3 bases and the J gene end by 12 bases; junction bases not matched to a gene: 14. CDR3 loop: CASSASGQDRWPFF. The CDR3, as DNA: TGTGCCAGCAGCGCCTCCGGACAGGACCGATGGCCTTTCTTT.

The chain carries TRBV19 and TRBJ1-4, with D unclear. Trimming removed 4 bases from V and 7 bases from J, with 13 bases in between. The germline CDR1 and CDR2 sequences are LNHDA and SQIVND (reference sequence). The CDR3 length is 14 residues. CDR3: CASSTQAGGEKLFF. CDR3 bases: TGTGCCAGTAGTACCCAGGCAGGAGGTGAAAAACTGTTTTTT.

This sequence joins TRBV5-1 and TRBJ1-2; possible D gene TRBD1, 5 bases. CDR1 and CDR2 from the germline V gene are SGHRS and YFSETQ. CDR3 size: 13 residues. V shed 4 bases and J shed 0 bases, with 7 bases lying between them. The CDR3 DNA is TGCGCCAGCAGCCAGGGCGCTAACTATGGCTACACCTTC. Protein: CASSQGANYGYTF.

The J gene is TRBJ1-5, the V gene TRBV12-5; TRBD1 matches 7 bases. V shed 2 bases and J 0 bases; nucleotides not matched to a gene: 4. Germline V gene data show CDR1 as LGHNT and CDR2 as FRNRAP. The CDR3 loop spans 16 amino acids. The CDR3 coding sequence is TGTGCTAGTGGTTTGATTGCAGGGGGTAGCAATCAGCCCCAGCATTTT. Translating gives CASGLIAGGSNQPQHF.

This clone showed up just once. The chain carries TRBV27 and TRBJ1-5; TRBD1 might be the D (6 bases). This CDR3 has 15 amino acids. V shed 3 bases and J shed 2 bases, with 11 bases lying between them. From germline, CDR1 is MNHEY and CDR2 SMNVEV (reference sequence). Here the CDR3 reads CASSFAQGGNQPQHF. The CDR3 nucleotides read TGTGCCAGCAGTTTTGCACAGGGTGGCAATCAGCCCCAGCATTTT.

In this sample, this clone turned up once. This chain links TRBV5-4 with TRBJ1-6, with D uncertain. This CDR3 is built from 13 residues. V was pared by 1 base and J by 11 bases, with 10 bases between. Germline lookup yields CDR1 SGHNT and CDR2 YYREEE (reference sequence). The CDR3: CASSLNWDAPLHF. In DNA, the CDR3 is TGTGCCAGCAGCTTGAACTGGGATGCACCCCTCCACTTT.

The gene calls are TRBV7-3 and TRBJ2-7; 10 bases align to TRBD1. The CDR3 is 15 residues long. Germline V lookup: CDR1 SGHTA, CDR2 FQGTGA. Losses at the gene ends were 5 bases for V and 2 bases for J; bases not matched to a gene: 6. CDR3 coding DNA: TGTGCCAGCAGCGAGACAGGGGGCCCTACCTACGAGCAGTACTTC. Its protein product is CASSETGGPTYEQYF.

The chain joins TRBV5-6 to TRBJ2-3; D is unclear. This CDR3 region has 13 residues. Trimming removed 4 bases from V and 2 bases from J, with 8 bases in between. Germline V lookup: CDR1 SGHDT, CDR2 YYEEEE. CDR3 sequence (DNA): TGTGCCAGCAGCCGATCGGACACAGATACGCAGTATTTT. Encoded protein: CASSRSDTDTQYF. Together with reference TRBV5-6 and TRBJ2-3, the CDR3 gives the full variable domain: DAGVTQSPTHLIKTRGQQVTLRCSPKSGHDTVSWYQQALGQGPQFIFQYYEEEERQRGNFPDRFSGHQFPNYSSELNVNALLLGDSALYLCASSRSDTDTQYFGPGTRLTVL.

The chain combines TRBV30 with TRBJ1-3; 7 bases align to TRBD1. V was pared by 3 bases and J by 2 bases, with 7 bases of the junction left unmatched. This CDR3 is built from 15 residues. Germline V gives CDR1 GTSNPN, CDR2 SVGIG (reference sequence). CDR3 sequence reads: CAWRTTGVTGNTIYF. Here the CDR3 DNA reads TGTGCCTGGAGAACCACAGGGGTGACTGGAAACACCATATATTTT.

This clone came up a few times. The V and J genes are TRBV12-5 and TRBJ1-5; D is uncertain. The germline V and J ends were trimmed by 7 bases and 6 bases, with 10 bases remaining between them. Germline V gene sequence: CDR1 LGHNT, CDR2 FRNRAP. The CDR3 contains 12 residues. The CDR3 coding sequence is TGTGCTAGTGCTCTTGGGCCTCAGCCCCAGCATTTT. Translated, it gives CASALGPQPQHF.

V is TRBV11-2 and J is TRBJ1-6; tentatively, D is TRBD1 (6 bases). V lost 5 bases, J lost 8 bases, and 16 bases lay in between. Germline CDR1 and CDR2: SGHAT and FQNNGV. This CDR3 has 15 amino acids. CDR3 loop: CASSRRGGKDSPLHF. Written as DNA, the CDR3 is TGTGCCAGCAGCCGTAGGGGGGGGAAAGATTCACCCCTCCACTTT.

The chain combines TRBV29-1 with TRBJ2-3; 8 bases align to TRBD2. Trimming cost V 0 bases and J 5 bases; bases outside gene matches: 7. Germline V lookup: CDR1 SQVTM, CDR2 ANQGSEA. The CDR3 consists of 15 residues. The DNA for the CDR3 is TGCAGCGTTGAAGATACTAGCGGCGCTGGAGATACGCAGTATTTT. It codes for CSVEDTSGAGDTQYF.

This clone was detected once. The chain joins TRBV3-1 (or the pseudogene TRBV3-2) to TRBJ1-1; unclear D gene. The CDR3 is 17 residues long. From germline, CDR1 is LGHDT and CDR2 YNNKEL (reference sequence). The V end lost 7 bases, the J end lost 3 bases, and 24 bases lay between the germline ends. CDR3 sequence reads: CASNHNPPLDPYTEAFF. CDR3 nucleotides: TGTGCCAGCAACCACAATCCCCCTCTAGACCCGTACACTGAAGCTTTCTTT.

CDR3 loop: CASRRGPDTQYF. In DNA, the CDR3 is TGTGCCAGCAGAAGGGGCCCCGATACGCAGTATTTT. J is TRBJ2-3 and V is TRBV3-1 (or the pseudogene TRBV3-2), with D possibly TRBD1 on 5 matching bases. The V gene's germline CDR1 is LGHDT and CDR2 YNNKEL (reference sequence). This CDR3 region has 12 residues. The V end was cut by 6 bases, the J end by 6 bases, with 10 bases between.